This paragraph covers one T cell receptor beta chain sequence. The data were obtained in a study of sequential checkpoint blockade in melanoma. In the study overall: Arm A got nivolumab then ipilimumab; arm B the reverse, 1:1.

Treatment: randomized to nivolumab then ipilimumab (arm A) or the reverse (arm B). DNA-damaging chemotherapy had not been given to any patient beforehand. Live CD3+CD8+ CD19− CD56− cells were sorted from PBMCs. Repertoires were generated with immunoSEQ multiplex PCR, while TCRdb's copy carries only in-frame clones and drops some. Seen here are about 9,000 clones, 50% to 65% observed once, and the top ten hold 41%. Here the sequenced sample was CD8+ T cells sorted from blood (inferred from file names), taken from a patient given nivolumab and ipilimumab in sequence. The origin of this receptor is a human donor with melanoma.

The CDR3 sequence: CASSPGTGVEQFF. The CDR3, as DNA: TGTGCCAGCAGCCCCGGGACAGGGGTTGAGCAGTTCTTC. The V gene is TRBV7-3, the J gene TRBJ2-1; 10 bases align to TRBD1. After removal of 5 bases from V and 9 bases from J, the junction contained 4 bases not matched to a gene. The CDR3 contains 13 residues. The V gene's germline CDR1 is SGHTA and CDR2 FQGTGA.